A selection of T cell receptor beta chains follows, all from one sample in a study of OX40 agonist ivuxolimab in advanced cancers. TCRdb's table, derived via immunoSEQ multiplex PCR, lists solely in-frame clones and lacks some. The sample carries tens of thousands of clones, roughly nine tenths recorded once. The sequenced sample was CD4+ or CD8+ T cells sorted from blood, obtained in a trial of the OX40 agonist ivuxolimab. The receptors stem from an adult with an advanced solid tumor such as melanoma, head and neck, liver or kidney cancer. The CDR3 runs from the conserved cysteine through the conserved F or W. The D gene is left open where the match is weak. Size is stated for part of the rows, as once, few or many counts, or as a class when the clone is expanded.

- - TRBJ2-3 TRBV6-6 TGTGCCAGCAGCCCACCTACGACCCCAGATACGCAGTATTTT CASSPPTTPDTQYF
- - TRBJ1-6 TRBV19 TGTGCCGTTAACTCGGGACGGGGGGCCTCACCCCTCCACTTT CAVNSGRGASPLHF
medium-sized - TRBJ1-5 TRBV19 TGTGCCAGCTCCCTTTTGGGGGTGGATAGCAATCAGCCCCAGCATTTT CASSLLGVDSNQPQHF
- TRBD2 TRBJ2-3 TRBV11-2 TGTGCCAGCAGCTTACTAGCGGGGGGCACAGATACGCAGTATTTT CASSLLAGGTDTQYF
- - TRBJ1-5 TRBV6-5 TGTGCCAGCAGTGGGGGAGAGGCACCCAATCAGCCCCAGCATTTT CASSGGEAPNQPQHF
- TRBD2 TRBJ2-7 TRBV11-2 TGTGCCAGCAGCCACGGGACTAGTACTCGGTACGAGCAGTACTTC CASSHGTSTRYEQYF
- - TRBJ1-1 TRBV5-4 TGTGCCAGCAGCTCTGCGACAGGAGCTAACACTGAAGCTTTCTTT CASSSATGANTEAFF
- - TRBJ2-3 TRBV11-3 TGTGCCAGCAGCCTGTGGGCGGGTACGCAGTATTTT CASSLWAGTQYF
- - TRBJ2-7 TRBV6-5 TGTGCCAGCAGTTACCAAAGGGCAGTACCCTCCTACGAGCAGTACTTC CASSYQRAVPSYEQYF
few - TRBJ1-4 TRBV4-1 TGCGCCAGCAGCCAAGTCGACATGGGCCTGACGATTGAAAAACTGTTTTTT CASSQVDMGLTIEKLFF
- - TRBJ1-3 TRBV19 TGTGCCAGGAAGACCGGTAGAGCAACCATATATTTT CARKTGRATIYF
- TRBD2 TRBJ2-7 TRBV6-5 TGTGCCAGCAGTTACAGGGCTAGCGGGCTGTCCTACGAGCAGTACTTC CASSYRASGLSYEQYF
- - TRBJ2-7 TRBV7-9 TGTGCCAGCAGCCAAGGGGGGGGGCAGTCCTACGAGCAGTACTTC CASSQGGGQSYEQYF
- - TRBJ2-7 TRBV6-5 TGTGCCAGCAGTTACTACAGGGCCTACGAGCAGTACTTC CASSYYRAYEQYF